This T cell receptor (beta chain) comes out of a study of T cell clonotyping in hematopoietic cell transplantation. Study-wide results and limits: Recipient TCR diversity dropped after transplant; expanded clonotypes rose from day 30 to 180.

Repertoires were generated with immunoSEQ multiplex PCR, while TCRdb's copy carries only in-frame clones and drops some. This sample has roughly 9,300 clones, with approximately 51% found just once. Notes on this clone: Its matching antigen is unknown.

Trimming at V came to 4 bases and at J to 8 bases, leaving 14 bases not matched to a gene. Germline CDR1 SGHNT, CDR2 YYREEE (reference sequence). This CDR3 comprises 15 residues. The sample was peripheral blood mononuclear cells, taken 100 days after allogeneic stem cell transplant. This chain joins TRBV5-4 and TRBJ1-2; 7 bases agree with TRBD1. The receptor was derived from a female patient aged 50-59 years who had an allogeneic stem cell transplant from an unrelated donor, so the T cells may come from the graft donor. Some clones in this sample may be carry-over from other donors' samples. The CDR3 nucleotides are TGTGCCAGCAGCCCAATAGGGGGCAGAACGGCGGGCTACACCTTC. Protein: CASSPIGGRTAGYTF.